This TCR beta chain is drawn from a study of beta chain features in type 1 diabetes. Germline assignment: CDR1 SGHTA and CDR2 FQGNSA. This CDR3 has 14 amino acids. Between the trimmed V and J ends, which lost 3 bases and 4 bases, there was a span of 12 bases. Study-wide points: Junctions at VDJ sites from type 1 diabetes patients had fewer insertions and more deletions. HLA influence on TCRB rearrangement stayed unresolved here.

Only a few counts were recorded for this clone. Its antigen remains unknown. One heparinised blood draw averaging around 110 mL was given by each donor. Isolated RNA was reverse transcribed in full, so expressed TCRB transcripts were sequenced. TCRdb keeps only in-frame clones here, not all; method: immunoSEQ multiplex PCR. In the table there are 200,000 to 250,000 clones, approximately 11% of which are singletons. The chain uses TRBV7-2 and TRBJ2-5; no reliable D call. The material sequenced was central memory CD4+ T cells from blood. The receptor was isolated from a man younger than 35 in good health. As DNA, the CDR3 is TGTGCCAGCAGCTTCAGTCAGAACCGAGAGACCCAGTACTTC. It specifies CASSFSQNRETQYF.